The clone carrying this T cell receptor beta chain showed up many times. Its antigen remains unknown. The V and J ends lost 1 base and 5 bases respectively, with 12 bases between them. CDR3 size: 14 residues. Germline V lookup: CDR1 SGHVS, CDR2 FNYEAQ. The data stem from a study of T-cell reconstitution after alpha-beta-depleted transplantation in children. General study results and limits: The authors attributed T-cell counts and diversity one year after transplant mostly to newly produced T cells. Several hundred expanded graft clones reportedly supplied alpha-beta T cells about two months after transplant. High day-60 TCRbeta diversity in some patients came from surviving recipient T cells and thymic progenitors.

A TCRbeta library incorporating unique molecular identifiers was prepared. TCRdb fed the PCR reads into MiXCR, producing one record per CDR3 protein. The sample gives 200,000 to 300,000 distinct CDR3 sequences, around 7.5% of which show up once; 6.3% is in the top ten. Sequencing was performed on PBMCs, mostly from graft donor cells, taken 180 days after TCRalphabeta/CD19-depleted stem cell transplant. The genes are TRBV7-6 and TRBJ2-7; D ambiguous. This sequence originates from a male patient younger than 18 who had a stem cell transplant for acute lymphoblastic leukemia, so the T cells may come from the graft donor. The CDR3 DNA is TGTGCCAGCAGCTTAGAAGTTACGGGCCACGAGCAGTACTTC. Translating it yields CASSLEVTGHEQYF.